The rows below give T cell receptor beta chains drawn from one sample of a study of early stage breast cancer tumors. Produced via immunoSEQ multiplex PCR; TCRdb's table is partial and in-frame only. The data hold roughly 9,900 clones, with roughly 67% observed a single time. Sequenced sample: breast tumor tissue. These receptors were collected from a person in their sixties or seventies with breast cancer. Each CDR3 is given with its conserved first and last residue. The D gene is left open where the match is weak. For some rows the clone size is stated as once, few or many, or as a class when expanded; others skip it.

len	d_gene	v_gene	abundance	j_gene	CDR3nt	CDR3aa
13	.	TRBV19	.	TRBJ2-7	TGTGCCAGTGCCCCGGGACACGACTACGAGCAGTACTTC	CASAPGHDYEQYF
16	TRBD1	TRBV28	.	TRBJ1-5	TGTGCCAGCAGCCAAAAGGGACAGGGGGTCCGTCAGCCCCAGCATTTT	CASSQKGQGVRQPQHF
14	TRBD2	TRBV7-8	once	TRBJ2-5	TGTGCCAGCAGCTCCCGGGAGGCCGCAGAGACCCAGTACTTC	CASSSREAAETQYF
13	.	TRBV27	once	TRBJ1-2	TGTGCCAGCAGTTCGAGGGGTGACTATGGCTACACCTTC	CASSSRGDYGYTF
19	TRBD2	TRBV11-1	.	TRBJ2-1	TGTGCCAGCAGCTTAAACCCGCTAGCGGGATTAGGTCCCTACAATGAGCAGTTCTTC	CASSLNPLAGLGPYNEQFF
15	.	TRBV5-5	.	TRBJ1-1	TGTGCCAGCAGCTTGGAAGTTAACTCTGGTCATAAAGCTTTCTTT	CASSLEVNSGHKAFF
16	TRBD2	TRBV13	few	TRBJ2-3	TGTGCCAGCCGGAAGCGGGGGGGCCCGATGGCAGATACGCAGTATTTT	CASRKRGGPMADTQYF
14	.	TRBV29-1	.	TRBJ2-2	TGCAGCGTTGGGGTGGGGCAGAACACCGGGGAGCTGTTTTTT	CSVGVGQNTGELFF
17	TRBD1	TRBV7-8	.	TRBJ2-6	TGTGCCAGCAGCCCCCGGGACAGGAGCTCTGGGGCCAACGTCCTGACTTTC	CASSPRDRSSGANVLTF
12	.	TRBV6-1	.	TRBJ2-7	TGTGCCAGCAGCCCTCGCTCCTACGAGCAGTACTTC	CASSPRSYEQYF
18	TRBD1	TRBV15	.	TRBJ2-1	TGTGCCACCAGCAGAGATCCGGGACAGGGGTCCCCATACAATGAGCAGTTCTTC	CATSRDPGQGSPYNEQFF
15	TRBD2	TRBV7-8	once	TRBJ2-2	TGTGCCAGCAGCTGGAGAGGGAGGGCCTCCGGGGAGCTGTTTTTT	CASSWRGRASGELFF
15	TRBD2	TRBV29-1	few	TRBJ2-1	TGCAGCGCCAAGGGGCGGGGGGGACCTAACAATGAGCAGTTCTTC	CSAKGRGGPNNEQFF
11	.	TRBV6-1	.	TRBJ1-1	TGTGCCAGCACGGCAGGGGCTGAAGCTTTCTTT	CASTAGAEAFF
14	.	TRBV15	.	TRBJ2-2	TGTGCCACCAGCAGAGTCGCAGGGGTCGGGGAGCTGTTTTTT	CATSRVAGVGELFF
14	.	TRBV10-3	.	TRBJ2-3	TGTGCCATCAGCGTGACTTACTTCACAGATACGCAGTATTTT	CAISVTYFTDTQYF
17	.	TRBV5-1	.	TRBJ2-7	TGCGCCAGCAGCTTGTATCTCCAGTGGGGAAGCTCCTACGAGCAGTACTTC	CASSLYLQWGSSYEQYF
16	.	TRBV6-7	.	TRBJ1-1	TGTGCCAGCAGAGCAACAGGGTACCTTGAAAACACTGAAGCTTTCTTT	CASRATGYLENTEAFF
17	TRBD2	TRBV18	.	TRBJ2-3	TGTGCCAGCTCCCCAGGACTAGCGGGAGTTCGGACAGATACGCAGTATTTT	CASSPGLAGVRTDTQYF
14	.	TRBV30	.	TRBJ1-6	TGTGCCTGGAGTGTAGGCAGCCGCAATTCACCCCTCCACTTT	CAWSVGSRNSPLHF
14	TRBD2	TRBV2	.	TRBJ2-1	TGTGCCAGCAGTGAGCGGGAGCCCCCCAATGAGCAGTTCTTC	CASSEREPPNEQFF
13	.	TRBV11-1	medium-sized	TRBJ2-7	TGTGCCAGCCAAATATCCGGGACCCACGAGCAGTACTTC	CASQISGTHEQYF
14	TRBD2	TRBV27	.	TRBJ2-1	TGTGCCACTAGCGGGGGGGGATCCTACAATGAGCAGTTCTTC	CATSGGGSYNEQFF
14	.	TRBV6-5	few	TRBJ1-3	TGTGCCAGCATCTCGGGGACGCTCGGAAACACCATATATTTT	CASISGTLGNTIYF
13	.	TRBV5-1	.	TRBJ2-3	TGCGCCAGCAGCTTGATCAGCACAGATACGCAGTATTTT	CASSLISTDTQYF
15	TRBD2	TRBV27	few	TRBJ2-7	TGTGCCAGCAGTCCACGACTAGCGGACAGCTACGAGCAGTACTTC	CASSPRLADSYEQYF
15	TRBD1	TRBV27	.	TRBJ2-7	TGTGCCAGCAGTTCCGGGACAGGGGGTATCTACGAGCAGTACTTC	CASSSGTGGIYEQYF
14	TRBD1	TRBV9	few	TRBJ2-7	TGTGCCAGCAGCGTACGGGACAGCCCCTACGAGCAGTACTTC	CASSVRDSPYEQYF
15	.	TRBV5-1	.	TRBJ2-7	TGCGCCAGCAGCTTCGGTATAGACTATACTTACGAGCAGTACTTC	CASSFGIDYTYEQYF
15	.	TRBV5-1	.	TRBJ1-5	TGCGCCAGCAGCTTGGGGCCCGAGAGCAATCAGCCCCAGCATTTT	CASSLGPESNQPQHF
15	TRBD1	TRBV25-1	.	TRBJ2-3	TGTGCCAGCAGTGGAACAGGGGGCCGGGGAGATACGCAGTATTTT	CASSGTGGRGDTQYF
14	.	TRBV5-1	.	TRBJ1-2	TGCGCCAGCAGCGGGTCTCAATCCGGGGAGAGCTACACCTTC	CASSGSQSGESYTF